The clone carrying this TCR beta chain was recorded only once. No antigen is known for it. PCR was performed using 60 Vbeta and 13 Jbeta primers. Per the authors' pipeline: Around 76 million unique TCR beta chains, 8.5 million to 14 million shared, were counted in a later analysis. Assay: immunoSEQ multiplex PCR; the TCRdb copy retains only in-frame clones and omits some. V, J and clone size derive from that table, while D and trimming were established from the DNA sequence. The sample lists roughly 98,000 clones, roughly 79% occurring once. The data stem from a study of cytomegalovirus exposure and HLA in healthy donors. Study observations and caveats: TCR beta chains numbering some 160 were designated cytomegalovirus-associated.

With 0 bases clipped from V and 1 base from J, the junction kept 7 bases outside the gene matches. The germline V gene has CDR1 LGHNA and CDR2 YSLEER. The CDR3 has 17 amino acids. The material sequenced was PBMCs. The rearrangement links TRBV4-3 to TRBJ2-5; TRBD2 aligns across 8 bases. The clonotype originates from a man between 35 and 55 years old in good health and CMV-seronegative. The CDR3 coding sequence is TGCGCCAGCAGCCAAGAGAGGTTCGCGGGAGGCCAAGAGACCCAGTACTTC. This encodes CASSQERFAGGQETQYF.